Below, 30 T cell receptor beta chains from the same sample are listed, as sequenced in a study of OX40 agonist ivuxolimab in advanced cancers. Sequencing used immunoSEQ multiplex PCR; TCRdb keeps in-frame clones, though not all of them. Here the sample spans approximately 58,000 clones, around 84% being singletons. The source material was CD4+ or CD8+ T cells sorted from blood, sampled in a trial of the OX40 agonist ivuxolimab. The receptors were gathered from an adult with an advanced solid tumor such as melanoma, head and neck, liver or kidney cancer.

This chain links TRBV19 with TRBJ1-1; TRBD1 might be the D (5 bases). Germline loops: CDR1 LNHDA, CDR2 SQIVND (reference sequence). V lost 6 bases, J lost 6 bases, and 23 bases lay in between. The CDR3 is 16 residues long. The CDR3 spells CASRKNLDIGSPEAFF. In nucleotides, the CDR3 is TGTGCCAGTAGAAAAAACCTGGACATTGGGAGCCCTGAAGCTTTCTTT. The entire variable domain, with the rest obtained from reference TRBV19 and TRBJ1-1, is as follows: DGGITQSPKYLFRKEGQNVTLSCEQNLNHDAMYWYRQDPGQGLRLIYYSQIVNDFQKGDIAEGYSVSREKKESFPLTVTSAQKNPTAFYLCASRKNLDIGSPEAFFGQGTRLTVV.

This sequence joins TRBV2 and TRBJ2-1; D call uncertain. With 6 bases removed from V and 7 bases from J, the gap between germline ends came to 7 bases. The CDR3 loop spans 11 amino acids. Germline V gene sequence: CDR1 SNHLY, CDR2 FYNNEI. The CDR3 nucleotides read TGTGCCAGCAGCCTAATGAATGAGCAGTTCTTC. Translated: CASSLMNEQFF.

The chain links TRBV30 to TRBJ1-6, with D tentatively TRBD1 (5 bases). The CDR3 has 16 residues. Germline assignment: CDR1 GTSNPN and CDR2 SVGIG (reference sequence). V was cut by 5 bases and J by 0 bases, with 14 bases left in between. As DNA, the CDR3 is TGTGCCTGGGAGTCACCAGGGAACTCCTATAATTCACCCCTCCACTTT. Translating it yields CAWESPGNSYNSPLHF. The complete variable domain, with remaining parts taken from reference TRBV30 and TRBJ1-6, reads SQTIHQWPATLVQPVGSPLSLECTVEGTSNPNLYWYRQAAGRGLQLLFYSVGIGQISSEVPQNLSASRPQDRQFILSSKKLLLSDSGFYLCAWESPGNSYNSPLHFGNGTRLTVT.

The chain recombines TRBV2 with TRBJ1-1; perhaps TRBD1 as D (5 bases). With 4 bases removed from V and 1 base from J, the gap between germline ends came to 13 bases. The germline V gene has CDR1 SNHLY and CDR2 FYNNEI. CDR3 length equals 15 residues. The CDR3 sequence: CASSGRGGRNTEAFF. The CDR3 DNA is TGTGCCAGCAGTGGGAGGGGAGGGAGGAACACTGAAGCTTTCTTT.

This chain uses TRBV5-5 with TRBJ1-4; perhaps TRBD1 as D (5 bases). Germline V gene sequence: CDR1 SGHKS, CDR2 YYEKEE (reference sequence). The CDR3 loop spans 14 amino acids. V lost 0 bases and J 4 bases, leaving 7 bases between the germline ends. CDR3 loop: CASSLEQVNEKLFF. CDR3 coding DNA: TGTGCCAGCAGCTTGGAACAGGTTAATGAAAAACTGTTTTTT.

This chain connects TRBV11-2 to TRBJ2-3; 7 bases map to TRBD2. This CDR3 has 16 amino acids. V shed 5 bases, J shed 4 bases, and the junction held 12 bases outside the gene matches. Germline-derived CDR1 and CDR2 are SGHAT and FQNNGV. CDR3: CASSPLAGARADTQYF. The CDR3 nucleotides are TGTGCCAGCAGCCCCCTCGCGGGAGCAAGGGCAGATACGCAGTATTTT.

Points on this clone: This sample includes further DNA sequences coding for the same CDR3. The J gene is TRBJ2-7, the V gene TRBV7-3; D remains unclear. Germline V gene sequence: CDR1 SGHTA, CDR2 FQGTGA. This CDR3 has 14 residues. Trimming removed 6 bases at V and 1 base at J, with 13 bases between. The chain's CDR3 is CASSLGPTSYEQYF. For the CDR3, the DNA is TGTGCCAGCAGTTTGGGCCCTACTTCCTACGAGCAGTACTTC. Filled out from reference TRBV7-3 and TRBJ2-7, the complete variable domain reads GAGVSQTPSNKVTEKGKYVELRCDPISGHTALYWYRQSLGQGPEFLIYFQGTGAADDSGLPNDRFFAVRPEGSVSTLKIQRTERGDSAVYLCASSLGPTSYEQYFGPGTRLTVT.

This chain uses TRBV15 with TRBJ2-5; 9 bases align to TRBD1. Germline CDR1 and CDR2: LNHNV and YYDKDF (reference sequence). The CDR3 runs 16 residues. The junction had 6 bases not matched to a gene; V was cut back by 2 bases and J by 2 bases. In DNA, the CDR3 is TGTGCCACCAGCAGATCGCGGGACAGGGAACAAGAGACCCAGTACTTC. Amino acids: CATSRSRDREQETQYF.

The chain is built from TRBV29-1 and TRBJ2-2; 14 bases are a match to TRBD2. Germline V gives CDR1 SQVTM, CDR2 ANQGSEA. The V gene end was trimmed by 7 bases and the J gene end by 4 bases; junction bases not matched to a gene: 5. The CDR3 length is 15 residues. The CDR3: CSARLAGGGTGELFF. CDR3 nucleotide sequence: TGCAGCGCCCGACTAGCGGGAGGGGGCACCGGGGAGCTGTTTTTT.

The chain uses TRBV12-5 and TRBJ2-1; 8 bases are shared with TRBD1. The CDR3 loop spans 14 amino acids. Trimming cost V 7 bases and J 2 bases; bases outside gene matches: 4. Germline assignment: CDR1 LGHNT and CDR2 FRNRAP. This CDR3 reads CASVAGQAYNEQFF. CDR3 nucleotides: TGTGCTAGTGTGGCGGGACAGGCCTACAATGAGCAGTTCTTC.

This rearrangement joins TRBV7-2 to TRBJ2-5; D perhaps matches TRBD1 (6 bases). CDR3 length: 14 residues. The germline CDR1 and CDR2 sequences are SGHTA and FQGNSA. V lost 5 bases and J lost 1, with 11 bases in between. DNA of the CDR3: TGTGCCAGCAGCGTGGGACATCGCCAAGAGACCCAGTACTTC. Translated: CASSVGHRQETQYF.

The chain links TRBV18 to TRBJ2-5, with a weak D call TRBD1 (6 bases). Deletions cut 5 bases from V and 5 bases from J, with 18 bases between. Germline V gene lookup returns CDR1 KGHSH and CDR2 LQKENI. This CDR3 comprises 15 residues. The DNA of the CDR3 is TGTGCCAGCTCAAAGATAACTGGGGGCCCGGAGACCCAGTACTTC. Translating gives CASSKITGGPETQYF.

CDR3 amino acids: CASRDRVNSPLHF. The CDR3, as DNA: TGTGCCAGTCGGGACAGGGTGAATTCACCCCTCCACTTT. This rearrangement joins TRBV28 to TRBJ1-6, with 9 positions matching TRBD1. The germline V gene has CDR1 MDHEN and CDR2 SYDVKM. V dropped 9 bases and J dropped 7; count of bases not matched to a gene: 4. The CDR3 consists of 13 residues.

The CDR3 DNA reads as TGTGCCAGCTCACCTCAGGGGGCCGGTAGCAATCAGCCCCAGCATTTT. It is translated as CASSPQGAGSNQPQHF. The rearrangement uses TRBV18 and TRBJ1-5, with 8 positions matching TRBD1. Germline lookup yields CDR1 KGHSH and CDR2 LQKENI. V lost 3 bases and J lost 0; bases outside the gene matches: 4. The CDR3 length is 16 residues.

The CDR3 protein is CASVTAYEQYF. As DNA, the CDR3 is TGTGCCAGCGTTACCGCGTACGAGCAGTACTTC. The rearrangement joins TRBV6-5 to TRBJ2-7; no clear D gene. Germline CDR1 and CDR2: MNHEY and SVGAGI. Deletions cut 8 bases from V and 4 bases from J, with 9 bases between. The CDR3 spans 11 residues.

The chain combines TRBV6-1 with TRBJ2-3; TRBD2 aligns across 9 bases. Per germline, CDR1 MNHNS and CDR2 SASEGT. The CDR3 length is 17 residues. The trim removed 4 bases at V and 3 bases at J, leaving 11 bases unmatched. The CDR3, as DNA: TGTGCCAGCAGTGCCTTACATAGCGGGAGTAGGACAGATACGCAGTATTTT. Protein: CASSALHSGSRTDTQYF.

J is TRBJ2-5 and V is TRBV7-9, with 9 bases that match TRBD2. The CDR3 is 15 amino acids. Germline assignment: CDR1 SEHNR and CDR2 FQNEAQ (reference sequence). The V and J ends lost 5 bases and 7 bases, in that order; junction bases with no gene match: 11. The CDR3 coding sequence is TGTGCCAGCAGCCCCCAGGCTAGCGGGAAGGGGACCCAGTACTTC. Its translation: CASSPQASGKGTQYF.

This chain connects TRBV23-1 to TRBJ2-5; possible D gene TRBD2, 6 bases. Being an ORF, TRBV23-1 has a function that is uncertain. This CDR3 region has 15 residues. Trimming took 0 bases from V and 1 from J, leaving 9 bases between them. Written as DNA, the CDR3 is TGCGCCAGCAGTCAATCCGGGAGAGTCCAAGAGACCCAGTACTTC. Residues: CASSQSGRVQETQYF.

The sample holds a few counts of this clone. CDR3 loop: CASSFGGEYQPQHF. For the CDR3, the DNA is TGTGCCAGTAGTTTCGGGGGCGAGTATCAGCCCCAGCATTTT. The gene calls are TRBV19 and TRBJ1-5; TRBD1 might be the D (6 bases). CDR1 is LNHDA and CDR2 is SQIVND in the germline V gene (reference sequence). V lost 5 bases, J lost 5 bases, and 13 bases lay in between. CDR3 length: 14 amino acids.

The V and J genes are TRBV28 and TRBJ1-2; D gene unclear. V was cut by 3 bases and J by 4 bases, with 12 bases left in between. CDR1 is MDHEN and CDR2 is SYDVKM in the germline V gene. CDR3 length equals 14 residues. CDR3 region: CASSFTQGSYGYTF. The CDR3 coding sequence is TGTGCCAGCAGTTTTACGCAAGGGAGCTATGGCTACACCTTC.

J is TRBJ1-1 and V is TRBV19; D might be TRBD1 (5 bases). From germline, CDR1 is LNHDA and CDR2 SQIVND (reference sequence). The CDR3 length is 17 residues. V lost 6 bases to trimming and J lost 3 bases, with 23 bases between them. The CDR3 region has the DNA TGTGCCAGTAGCCGGGGGAACTTTCGAGGAGGGTACACTGAAGCTTTCTTT. As protein: CASSRGNFRGGYTEAFF.

This chain joins TRBV19 and TRBJ1-1, with unresolved D. CDR1 and CDR2 from the germline V gene are LNHDA and SQIVND (reference sequence). The CDR3 totals 12 residues. The V gene lost 7 bases and the J gene lost 4 bases, with 10 bases spanning the gap. The CDR3 reads CASTSLGTEAFF. The CDR3 nucleotides read TGTGCCAGTACTTCTCTTGGCACTGAAGCTTTCTTT.

Written as DNA, the CDR3 is TGCGCCAGCAGCTTGGAGACAGGGAGAAGGATGGGACAGCCCCAGCATTTT. As protein: CASSLETGRRMGQPQHF. V gene TRBV5-1 combines with J gene TRBJ1-5; 7 nucleotides align to TRBD1. Losses at the gene ends were 0 bases for V and 7 bases for J; bases not matched to a gene: 13. This CDR3 region has 17 residues. Germline CDR1 SGHRS, CDR2 YFSETQ. The entire variable domain, with the rest obtained from reference TRBV5-1 and TRBJ1-5, is as follows: KAGVTQTPRYLIKTRGQQVTLSCSPISGHRSVSWYQQTPGQGLQFLFEYFSETQRNKGNFPGRFSGRQFSNSRSEMNVSTLELGDSALYLCASSLETGRRMGQPQHFGDGTRLSIL.

The J gene is TRBJ2-2, the V gene TRBV15; 8 bases fit TRBD1. The CDR3 totals 16 residues. V shed 3 bases and J 5 bases; nucleotides not matched to a gene: 8. Germline CDR1 is LNHNV and CDR2 is YYDKDF (reference sequence). The CDR3 DNA sequence: TGTGCCACCAGCAGGACCAGGAGACAGGGGACCGGGGAGCTGTTTTTT. It yields the protein CATSRTRRQGTGELFF. The complete variable domain, with remaining parts taken from reference TRBV15 and TRBJ2-2, reads DAMVIQNPRYQVTQFGKPVTLSCSQTLNHNVMYWYQQKSSQAPKLLFHYYDKDFNNEADTPDNFQSRRPNTSFCFLDIRSPGLGDTAMYLCATSRTRRQGTGELFFGEGSRLTVL.

The chain recombines TRBV7-3 with TRBJ2-7; D is perhaps TRBD2 (5 bases). Germline CDR1 and CDR2: SGHTA and FQGTGA. V was trimmed by 0 bases and J by 6 bases, leaving 9 bases between them. The CDR3 contains 13 residues. The CDR3 loop is CASSLTGESEQYF. The DNA of the CDR3 is TGTGCCAGCAGCTTAACGGGAGAGTCCGAGCAGTACTTC.

This clone was observed once. The gene calls are TRBV21-1 and TRBJ2-1; TRBD1 is the table's D call and was not checked against the DNA. TRBV21-1 is designated a pseudogene. CDR3 length: 17 amino acids. The CDR3 sequence: CASSKVRGQGSYNEQFF. CDR3 nucleotides: TGTGCCAGCAGCAAAGTCCGAGGACAGGGGTCCTACAATGAGCAGTTCTTC.

The V gene is TRBV6-5, the J gene TRBJ1-6, with D possibly being TRBD1 (5 bases). This CDR3 is 11 amino acids long. In germline, CDR1 is MNHEY, CDR2 SVGAGI. Trimming removed 5 bases at V and 19 bases at J, with 15 bases between. CDR3 in amino acids: CASSADRLKHF. For the CDR3, the DNA is TGTGCCAGCAGTGCAGACAGACTAAAGCACTTT.

This chain uses TRBV6-1 with TRBJ1-1, with D uncertain. The CDR3 length is 13 residues. Deletions cut 2 bases from V and 5 bases from J, with 9 bases between. The germline V gene encodes CDR1 MNHNS and CDR2 SASEGT. Here the CDR3 reads CASSESMGTEAFF. The CDR3 nucleotides read TGTGCCAGCAGTGAATCCATGGGAACTGAAGCTTTCTTT.

This clone was detected once. V and J are TRBV18 and TRBJ1-1, with no clear D. The germline gives CDR1 KGHSH, CDR2 LQKENI. The CDR3 has 13 residues. Trimming stripped 3 bases from V and 0 bases from J, with 5 bases between. The CDR3 DNA reads TGTGCCAGCTCACCCGGGATGAACACTGAAGCTTTCTTT. This gives the protein CASSPGMNTEAFF.

This sequence joins TRBV7-9 and TRBJ1-4, with D unresolved. Trimming shortened V by 2 bases and J by 7 bases, and 14 bases separated the two germline ends. The germline V gene has CDR1 SEHNR and CDR2 FQNEAQ (reference sequence). The CDR3 has 15 residues. Here the CDR3 reads CASSLREGRSEKLFF. The CDR3 nucleotides read TGTGCCAGCAGCTTACGGGAGGGAAGAAGTGAAAAACTGTTTTTT.